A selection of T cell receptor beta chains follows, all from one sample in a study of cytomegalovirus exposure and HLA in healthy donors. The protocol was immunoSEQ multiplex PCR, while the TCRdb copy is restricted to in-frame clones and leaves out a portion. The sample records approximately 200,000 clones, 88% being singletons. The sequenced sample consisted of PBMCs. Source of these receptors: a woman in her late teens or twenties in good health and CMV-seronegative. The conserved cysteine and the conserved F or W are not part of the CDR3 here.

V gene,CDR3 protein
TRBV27,ASSIGVNNEQF
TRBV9,ASSARTGDYIQY
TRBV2,ASRGGLNSYNEQF
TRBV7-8,ASSLTRHLHGYT
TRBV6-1,ASSEGQGGNTGELF
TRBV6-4,ASSGTGDGPNVLT
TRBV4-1,ASSQSQQSLSGANVLT
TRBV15,ATSRAGGLDEQY
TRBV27,ASKMDSSSYEQY
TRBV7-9,ASSPGSTNGYT
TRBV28,ASSLGGTANYGYT
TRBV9,ASSLNYNEQF
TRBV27,ASSLYGGLNTEAF
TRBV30,AWSPGLGEAF
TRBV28,ASSPGGGDTQY
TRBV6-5,ASSFVQGDPEQY
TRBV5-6,ASSPRGENTGELF
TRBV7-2,ASSLSSGANVLT
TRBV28,ASSVFSYEQY
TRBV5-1,ASSTGLAADTQY
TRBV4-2,ASSSSGGTGEQY
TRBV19,ASSIEDTLYSNQPQH
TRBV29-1,SVQSGLYSDGYT
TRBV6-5,ASSPPTSGAGELF
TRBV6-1,ASSTQGDQPQH
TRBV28,ASTEGTGGFQPQH
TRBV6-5,ASSTGDPAEPQH
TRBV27,ASSSELKSGNGELF
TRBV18,ASSPPRGSYNEQF
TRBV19,ASMEFRDRGLDGYT
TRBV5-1,ASSPEGQGNDEQY
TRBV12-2,ATLRQLSSYNEQF
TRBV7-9,ASSSQTGIYNEQF
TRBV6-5,ASSYSPQAGTEAF
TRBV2,AGSGWDYEQY
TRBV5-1,ASSSVLQGANGYT
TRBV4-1,ASSQPPSLSQH
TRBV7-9,ASSLGQGAGVTQY
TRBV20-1,SATNNEQF
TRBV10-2,ASSPSGSYEQY
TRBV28,ASSLLGQGAYGYT
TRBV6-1,ASSESLGQGDEKLF
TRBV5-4,ASSSRAGTSPYNEQF
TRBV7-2,ASSFGEYGYT
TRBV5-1,ASSPGQNTDTQY
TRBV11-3,ASSSGLAYEQY
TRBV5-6,ASSVLRDRALNTEAF
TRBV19,ASSIALGTATYGYT
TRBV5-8,ASSFISYAGDKSEQF
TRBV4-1,ASSQDFESTEAF
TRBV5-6,ASSSGLAIYEQY